This T cell receptor beta chain is drawn from a study of T cell responses to AZD1222 COVID-19 vaccine. Regarding the study as a whole: Donors, mostly white British, included more females; clonal diversity was possibly underestimated. Among spike-specific TCRs, nearly half reportedly target unmutated variant regions.

Concerning this clone: Its matching antigen is unknown.

Repertoires were generated with immunoSEQ multiplex PCR, while TCRdb's copy carries only in-frame clones and drops some. Of more than 150,000 clones in the sample, about 93% were seen once. V was clipped by 5 bases and J by 8 bases, with 12 bases between them. The V gene's germline CDR1 is MNHEY and CDR2 SVGAGI. CDR3 length: 12 residues. The TCR comes from an adult who received the AZD1222 COVID-19 vaccine. Here the sequenced sample was peripheral blood, taken 28 days after the second AZD1222 dose. This chain uses TRBV6-5 with TRBJ1-1; D is perhaps TRBD1 (6 bases). The CDR3 DNA sequence: TGTGCCAGCAGTCCGAGGACAGACGAAGCTTTCTTT. Translated: CASSPRTDEAFF.